The 8 T cell receptor beta chains given below trace back to one sample, sequenced in a study of cytomegalovirus exposure and HLA in healthy donors (dated by TCRdb to about 2017). The method behind the library was the immunoSEQ multiplex PCR assay. For the multiplex PCR, a mixture combining 60 forward primers for TCR Vbeta segments and 13 reverse primers for TCR Jbeta segments was used. As stored in TCRdb, this immuneACCESS dataset retains in-frame rearrangements with V and J assigned. A fraction of the clones does not appear; measured against another copy, unresolved V genes explain less than half of the discrepancy, and the remainder lacks a known reason. Across this sample there are 110,000 to 150,000 clones, with roughly 80% seen only once. The ten largest clones capture 1.2% of the sample. The specimen sequenced was PBMCs. The origin of the receptors is a female donor in good health and CMV-seronegative.

This clone was found a few times. This chain uses TRBV4-1 with TRBJ1-1; 10 bases align to TRBD1. V gave up 5 bases and J gave up 3 bases; unmatched junction bases: 6. This CDR3 has 15 amino acids. The germline gives CDR1 MGHRA, CDR2 YSYEKL. The CDR3 loop is CASSVRTGGYTEAFF. CDR3 in DNA: TGCGCCAGCAGCGTACGGACAGGGGGATACACTGAAGCTTTCTTT.

The chain carries TRBV18 and TRBJ1-4, with 9 bases identical to TRBD1. The germline CDR1 and CDR2 sequences are KGHSH and LQKENI. CDR3 size: 14 residues. With V trimmed by 3 bases and J by 7 bases, 3 bases remained unmatched. CDR3 residues: CASSPLGQGEKLFF. CDR3 in DNA: TGTGCCAGCTCACCCCTGGGACAGGGTGAAAAACTGTTTTTT.

J is TRBJ2-5 and V is TRBV13, with D maybe TRBD1 (5 bases). From germline, CDR1 is PRHDT and CDR2 FYEKMQ (reference sequence). This CDR3 has 13 residues. V lost 3 bases and J lost 4, with 9 bases in between. The CDR3 DNA reads as TGTGCCAGCAGCTTGCAGGGCAGAGAGACCCAGTACTTC. This codes for CASSLQGRETQYF.

This clone has a handful of counts. The chain links TRBV7-9 to TRBJ2-3; 9 positions match TRBD1. J lost 3 bases, V lost 4 bases, and 5 bases had no gene match. CDR1 and CDR2 from the germline V gene are SEHNR and FQNEAQ (reference sequence). The CDR3 length is 15 residues. The DNA for the CDR3 is TGTGCCAGCAGCTCCGGGACAGGGAGTACAGATACGCAGTATTTT. Its protein is CASSSGTGSTDTQYF.

This clone has a handful of counts. The chain carries TRBV2 and TRBJ1-1, with TRBD1 identical over 7 bases. V lost 11 bases, J lost 4 bases, and 4 bases stayed unmatched. Per germline, CDR1 SNHLY and CDR2 FYNNEI. CDR3 size: 11 residues. CDR3 coding DNA: TGTGCCGGGACAGAGGTCACTGAAGCTTTCTTT. Protein sequence: CAGTEVTEAFF. Complete variable domain (other parts from reference TRBV2 and TRBJ1-1): EPEVTQTPSHQVTQMGQEVILRCVPISNHLYFYWYRQILGQKVEFLVSFYNNEISEKSEIFDDQFSVERPDGSNFTLKIRSTKLEDSAMYFCAGTEVTEAFFGQGTRLTVV.

The rearrangement joins TRBV5-6 to TRBJ2-3; TRBD1 matches at 8 bases. Looked up from germline, CDR1 is SGHDT and CDR2 is YYEEEE. With 4 bases clipped from V and 3 bases from J, the junction kept 10 bases outside the gene matches. The CDR3 contains 16 residues. CDR3 bases: TGTGCCAGCAGCGTCAAGACAGGGGCCGCAACAGATACGCAGTATTTT. Translated, it gives CASSVKTGAATDTQYF.

The chain uses TRBV27 and TRBJ2-7; D is unresolved. This CDR3 spans 13 amino acids. The germline V gene has CDR1 MNHEY and CDR2 SMNVEV (reference sequence). V lost 2 bases and J 4 bases, leaving 9 bases between the germline ends. The CDR3 DNA follows: TGTGCCAGCAGTTTACAGGAAAAATACGAGCAGTACTTC. Its translation: CASSLQEKYEQYF.

This chain links TRBV7-9 with TRBJ2-5; TRBD1 might be the D (6 bases). V was clipped by 5 bases and J by 2 bases, with 12 bases between them. The germline V gene has CDR1 SEHNR and CDR2 FQNEAQ (reference sequence). CDR3 length: 14 amino acids. Here the CDR3 reads CASSLLGTQETQYF. DNA for the CDR3: TGTGCCAGCAGCCTACTAGGGACACAAGAGACCCAGTACTTC.